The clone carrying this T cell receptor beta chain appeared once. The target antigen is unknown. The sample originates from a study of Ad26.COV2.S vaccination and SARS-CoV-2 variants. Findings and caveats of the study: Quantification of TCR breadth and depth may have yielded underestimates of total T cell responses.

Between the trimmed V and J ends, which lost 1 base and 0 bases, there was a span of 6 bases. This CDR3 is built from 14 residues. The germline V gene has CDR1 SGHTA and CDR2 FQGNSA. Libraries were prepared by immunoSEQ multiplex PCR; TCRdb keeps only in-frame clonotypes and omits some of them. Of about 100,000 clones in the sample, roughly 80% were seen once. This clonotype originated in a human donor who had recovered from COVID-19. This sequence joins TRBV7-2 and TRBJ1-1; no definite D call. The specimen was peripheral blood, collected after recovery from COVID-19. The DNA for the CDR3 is TGTGCCAGCAGCTTAGAACAGATGAACACTGAAGCTTTCTTT. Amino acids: CASSLEQMNTEAFF.